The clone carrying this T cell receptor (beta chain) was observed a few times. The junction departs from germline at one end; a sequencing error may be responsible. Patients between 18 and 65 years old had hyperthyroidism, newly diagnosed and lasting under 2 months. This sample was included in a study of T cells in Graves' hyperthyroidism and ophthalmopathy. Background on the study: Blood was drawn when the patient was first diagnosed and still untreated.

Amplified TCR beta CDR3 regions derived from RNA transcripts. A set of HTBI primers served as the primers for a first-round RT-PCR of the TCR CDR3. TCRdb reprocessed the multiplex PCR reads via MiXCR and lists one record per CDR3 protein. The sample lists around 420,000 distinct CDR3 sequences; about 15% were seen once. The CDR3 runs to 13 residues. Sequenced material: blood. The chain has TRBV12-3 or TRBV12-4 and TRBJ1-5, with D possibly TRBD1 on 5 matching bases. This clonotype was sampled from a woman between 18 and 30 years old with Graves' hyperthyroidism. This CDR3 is CTSSGTLNQPQHF. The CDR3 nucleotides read TGTACCAGCAGCGGGACCCTAAATCAGCCCCAGCATTTT.